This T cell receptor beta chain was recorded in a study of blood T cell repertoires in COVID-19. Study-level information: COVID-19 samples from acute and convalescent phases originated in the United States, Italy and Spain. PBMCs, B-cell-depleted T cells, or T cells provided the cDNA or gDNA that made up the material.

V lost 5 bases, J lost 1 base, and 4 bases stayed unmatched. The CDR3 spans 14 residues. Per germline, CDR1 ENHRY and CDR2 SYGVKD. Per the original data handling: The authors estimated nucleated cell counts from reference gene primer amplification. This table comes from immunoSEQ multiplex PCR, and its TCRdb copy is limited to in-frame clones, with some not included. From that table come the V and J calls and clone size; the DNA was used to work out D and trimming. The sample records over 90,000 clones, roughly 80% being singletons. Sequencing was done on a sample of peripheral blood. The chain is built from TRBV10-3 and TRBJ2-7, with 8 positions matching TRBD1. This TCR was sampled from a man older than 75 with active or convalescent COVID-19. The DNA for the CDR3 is TGTGCCATCAGTAATCGACAGGGGTCCTACGAGCAGTACTTC. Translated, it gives CAISNRQGSYEQYF.